This T cell receptor beta chain was identified during a study of PD-L1 blockade in urothelial cancer. Study summary: Patients commenced intravenous atezolizumab, 1,200 mg every 3 weeks, at some point between 2013 and 2015. Blood analysis was done at 3 weeks (second dose) and 6 weeks after treatment began.

The data were produced by immunoSEQ multiplex PCR, yet TCRdb's version contains in-frame clones alone and is incomplete. The sample holds over 45,000 clones, about 82% seen once. The V end was cut by 5 bases, the J end by 8 bases, with 18 bases between. Germline values: CDR1 LNHDA, CDR2 SQIVND (reference sequence). The CDR3 runs 15 residues. Time point noted: pretreatment peripheral blood. All patients carried locally advanced or metastatic urothelial carcinoma. This clonotype was obtained from a man in his sixties with urothelial cancer. Source: PBMCs, taken around atezolizumab (anti-PD-L1) treatment. The chain joins TRBV19 to TRBJ1-4; D is uncertain. The CDR3: CASSGSHSYVEKLFF. The CDR3 nucleotides read TGTGCCAGTAGTGGATCCCACAGTTACGTCGAAAAACTGTTTTTT.